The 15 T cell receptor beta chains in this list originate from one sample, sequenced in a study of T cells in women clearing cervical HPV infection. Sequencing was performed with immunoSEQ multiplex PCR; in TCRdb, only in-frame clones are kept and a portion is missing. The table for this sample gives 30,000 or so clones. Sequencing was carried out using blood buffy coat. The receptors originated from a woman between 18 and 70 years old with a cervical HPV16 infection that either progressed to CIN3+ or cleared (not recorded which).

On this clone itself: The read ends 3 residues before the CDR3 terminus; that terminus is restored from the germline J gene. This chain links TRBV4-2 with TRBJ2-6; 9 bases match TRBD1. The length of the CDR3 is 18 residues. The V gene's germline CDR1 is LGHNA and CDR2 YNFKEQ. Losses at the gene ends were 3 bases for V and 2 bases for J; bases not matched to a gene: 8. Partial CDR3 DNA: TGTGCCAGCAGCCATGCTGGACAGGGGTCAACTGGGGCCAACGTC. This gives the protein CASSHAGQGSTGANV. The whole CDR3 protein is CASSHAGQGSTGANVLTF.

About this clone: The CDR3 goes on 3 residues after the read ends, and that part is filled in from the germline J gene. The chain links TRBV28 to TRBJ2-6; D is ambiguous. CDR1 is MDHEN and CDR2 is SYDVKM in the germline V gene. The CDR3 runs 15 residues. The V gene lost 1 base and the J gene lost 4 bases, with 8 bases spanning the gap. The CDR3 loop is CASSLSGSGANVLTF. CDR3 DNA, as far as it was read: TGTGCCAGCAGTTTATCCGGGTCCGGGGCCAACGTC.

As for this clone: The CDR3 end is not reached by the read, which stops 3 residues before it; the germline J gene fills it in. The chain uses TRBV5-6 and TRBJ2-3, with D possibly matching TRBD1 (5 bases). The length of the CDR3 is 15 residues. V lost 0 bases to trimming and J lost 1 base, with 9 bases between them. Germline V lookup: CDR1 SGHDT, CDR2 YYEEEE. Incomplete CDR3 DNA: TGTGCCAGCAGCTTGGGTTTAGGGGGCACAGATACG. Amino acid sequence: CASSLGLGGTDT. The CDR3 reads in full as CASSLGLGGTDTQYF.

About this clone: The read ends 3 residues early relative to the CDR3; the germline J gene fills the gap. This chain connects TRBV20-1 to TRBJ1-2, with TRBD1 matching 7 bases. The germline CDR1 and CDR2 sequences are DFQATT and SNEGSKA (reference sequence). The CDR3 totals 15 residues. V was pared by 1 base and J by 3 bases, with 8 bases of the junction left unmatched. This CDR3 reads CSARVPSRGDYGYTF. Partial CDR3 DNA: TGCAGTGCTAGAGTTCCCTCCAGGGGGGACTATGGC.

The CDR3 bases that were read are TGCAGTGCTCGGTCCCGGACTAGCTGGAGCTACAATGAG. Translation: CSARSRTSWSYNE. In full, the CDR3 is CSARSRTSWSYNEQFF. This sequence joins TRBV20-1 and TRBJ2-1, with 8 positions matching TRBD2. The read halts 3 residues ahead of the CDR3 end, with the missing end drawn from the germline J gene. Losses at the gene ends were 5 bases for V and 3 bases for J; bases not matched to a gene: 12. The germline V gene has CDR1 DFQATT and CDR2 SNEGSKA (reference sequence). This CDR3 spans 16 amino acids.

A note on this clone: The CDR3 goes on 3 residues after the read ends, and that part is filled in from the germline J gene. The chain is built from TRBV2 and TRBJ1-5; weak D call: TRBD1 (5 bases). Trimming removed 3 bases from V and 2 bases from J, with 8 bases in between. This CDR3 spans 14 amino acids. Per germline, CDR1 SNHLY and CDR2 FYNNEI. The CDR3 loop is CASSDRVGNQPQHF. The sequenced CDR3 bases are TGTGCCAGCAGTGACAGGGTAGGCAATCAGCCC.

The CDR3 is CASSPEQGGKLFF. CDR3 DNA (partial): TGTGCCAGCAGCCCTGAACAGGGCGGAAAA. The chain joins TRBV7-3 to TRBJ1-4; tentatively, D is TRBD1 (6 bases). The read halts 3 residues ahead of the CDR3 end, with the missing end drawn from the germline J gene. CDR1 and CDR2 (germline): SGHTA, FQGTGA. Between the trimmed V and J ends, which lost 5 bases and 10 bases, there was a span of 14 bases. This CDR3 comprises 13 residues.

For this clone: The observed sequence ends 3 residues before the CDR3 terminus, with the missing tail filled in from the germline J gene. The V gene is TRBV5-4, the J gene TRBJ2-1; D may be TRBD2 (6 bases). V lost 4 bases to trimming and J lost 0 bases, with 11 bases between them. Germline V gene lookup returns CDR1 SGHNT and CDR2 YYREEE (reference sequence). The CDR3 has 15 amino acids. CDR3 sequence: CASSRDSSSYNEQFF. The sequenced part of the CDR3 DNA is TGTGCCAGCAGCCGGGACTCGAGCTCCTACAATGAG.

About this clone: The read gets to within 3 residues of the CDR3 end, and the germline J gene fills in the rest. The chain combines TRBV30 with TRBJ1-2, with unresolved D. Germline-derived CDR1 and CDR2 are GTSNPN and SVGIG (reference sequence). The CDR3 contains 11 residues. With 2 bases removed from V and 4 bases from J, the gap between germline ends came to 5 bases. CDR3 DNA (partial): TGTGCCTGGAGTCGGTCCTATGGC. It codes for CAWSRSYG. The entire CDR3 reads CAWSRSYGYTF. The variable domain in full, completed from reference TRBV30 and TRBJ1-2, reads SQTIHQWPATLVQPVGSPLSLECTVEGTSNPNLYWYRQAAGRGLQLLFYSVGIGQISSEVPQNLSASRPQDRQFILSSKKLLLSDSGFYLCAWSRSYGYTFGSGTRLTVV.

CDR3: CASSSLAAGETQYF. CDR3 DNA (partial): TGTGCCAGCAGCTCTCTAGCTGCTGGAGAGACC. The chain employs TRBV5-6 and TRBJ2-5; D possibly corresponds to TRBD2 (5 bases). The read finishes 3 residues shy of the CDR3 end, and the germline J gene is used to complete it. Trimming stripped 3 bases from V and 4 bases from J, with 13 bases between. This CDR3 is built from 14 residues. Germline V CDR1 and CDR2: SGHDT, YYEEEE.

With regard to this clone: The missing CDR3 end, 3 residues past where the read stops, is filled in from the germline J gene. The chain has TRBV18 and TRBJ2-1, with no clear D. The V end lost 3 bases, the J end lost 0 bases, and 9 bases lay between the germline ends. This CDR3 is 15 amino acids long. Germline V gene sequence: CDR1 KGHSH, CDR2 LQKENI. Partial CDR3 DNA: TGTGCCAGCTCACCGCTATTAGTCTCCTACAATGAG. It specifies CASSPLLVSYNE. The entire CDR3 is CASSPLLVSYNEQFF.

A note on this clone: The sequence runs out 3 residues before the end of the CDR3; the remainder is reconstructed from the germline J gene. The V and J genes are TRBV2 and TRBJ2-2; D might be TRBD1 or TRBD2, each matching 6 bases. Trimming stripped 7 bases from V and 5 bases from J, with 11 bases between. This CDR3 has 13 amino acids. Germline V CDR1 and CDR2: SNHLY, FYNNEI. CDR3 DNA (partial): TGTGCCAGCATCAGGGGAGGTACCGGGGAG. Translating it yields CASIRGGTGE. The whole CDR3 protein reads CASIRGGTGELFF.

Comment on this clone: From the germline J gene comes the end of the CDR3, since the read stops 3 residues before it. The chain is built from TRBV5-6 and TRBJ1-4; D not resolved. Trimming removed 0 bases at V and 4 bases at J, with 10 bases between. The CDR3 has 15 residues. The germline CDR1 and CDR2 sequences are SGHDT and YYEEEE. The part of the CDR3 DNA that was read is TGTGCCAGCAGCTTGGAGGGCAGTTATAATGAAAAA. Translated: CASSLEGSYNEK. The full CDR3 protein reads CASSLEGSYNEKLFF.

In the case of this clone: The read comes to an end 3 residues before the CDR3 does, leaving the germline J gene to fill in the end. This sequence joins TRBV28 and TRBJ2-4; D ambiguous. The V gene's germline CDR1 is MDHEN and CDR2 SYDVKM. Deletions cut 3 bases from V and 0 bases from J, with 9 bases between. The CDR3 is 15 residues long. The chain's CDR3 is CASSLGRLAKNIQYF. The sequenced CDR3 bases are TGTGCCAGCAGTTTGGGCAGGTTAGCCAAAAACATT.

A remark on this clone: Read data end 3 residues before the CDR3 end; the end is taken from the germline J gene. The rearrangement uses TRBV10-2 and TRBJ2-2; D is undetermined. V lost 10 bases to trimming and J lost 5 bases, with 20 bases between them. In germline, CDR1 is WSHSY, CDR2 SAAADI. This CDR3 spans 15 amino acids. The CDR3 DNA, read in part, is TGCGCCACCCTGACACACTCCTTCCGAACCGGGGAG. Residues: CATLTHSFRTGE. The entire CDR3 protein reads CATLTHSFRTGELFF.